This T cell receptor (beta chain) comes out of a study of cytomegalovirus exposure and HLA in healthy donors. Overall study context: The same platform used for the approximately 700 first-cohort repertoires was also used for the 95 to 150 validation repertoires, as a later analysis reported.

Study-wide points: One later analysis, an examination of the roughly 110 validation repertoires, found that first-cohort TCR clusters tended to co-occur in them. Cytomegalovirus-associated status was assigned to 150 to 200 TCR beta chains. TCR sequences were mostly rare, though some public TCRs occurred in many donors.

Note on this clone: Its target is unknown.

The germline V gene has CDR1 SGHNT and CDR2 YYREEE (reference sequence). Trimming took 2 bases from V and 8 from J; bases not matched to a gene: 11. The CDR3 consists of 16 residues. The table came from immunoSEQ multiplex PCR; TCRdb's copy has only in-frame clones and leaves some out. The table has 110,000 or so clones, roughly nine tenths seen once. The sequencing sample was made of PBMCs. The receptor was isolated from a woman between 18 and 29 years old in good health and CMV-seropositive. This chain uses TRBV5-4 with TRBJ2-1; 9 bases fit TRBD1. The CDR3 is CASSFGWDREGDEQFF. In DNA, the CDR3 is TGTGCCAGCAGCTTCGGATGGGACAGGGAAGGAGATGAGCAGTTCTTC.